These 18 T cell receptor beta chains were sequenced from one sample in a study of blood T cell repertoires in COVID-19. Sequencing was performed with immunoSEQ multiplex PCR; in TCRdb, only in-frame clones are kept and a portion is missing. Altogether about 200,000 clones are present, approximately 78% being singletons, with the ten largest covering over 4%. Material: peripheral blood. The receptors stem from a woman in her 70s with COVID-19, enrolled during active disease.

The genes are TRBV5-1 and TRBJ2-1, with D possibly being TRBD1 (6 bases). The CDR3 totals 14 residues. CDR1 and CDR2 (germline): SGHRS, YFSETQ. V lost 2 bases and J lost 6, with 12 bases in between. Here the CDR3 DNA reads TGCGCCAGCAGCTTAGGTTACAGGGTCAATGAGCAGTTCTTC. It is translated as CASSLGYRVNEQFF.

This clone came up once. The rearrangement links TRBV6-2 or TRBV6-3 to TRBJ1-1; maybe TRBD1 (6 bases). The CDR3 covers 13 residues. Germline values: CDR1 MNHEY, CDR2 SVGEGT. Trimming took off 7 bases at V and 8 bases at J, with 17 bases between the two ends. CDR3 residues: CASTPSGVREAFF. In nucleotides, the CDR3 is TGTGCCAGCACCCCTTCAGGGGTACGGGAAGCTTTCTTT.

The chain uses TRBV3-1 (or the pseudogene TRBV3-2) and TRBJ1-2; 7 bases fit TRBD1. Germline V gives CDR1 LGHDT, CDR2 YNNKEL (reference sequence). J was trimmed by 2 bases and V by 4 bases; bases with no gene match: 7. The CDR3 sequence is 15 residues long. CDR3 in DNA: TGTGCCAGCAGCCCCCCCCGAGGGGGCAACTATGGCTACACCTTC. It translates to CASSPPRGGNYGYTF.

The chain is built from TRBV30 and TRBJ2-3; D is unclear. With 5 bases removed from V and 4 bases from J, the gap between germline ends came to 10 bases. CDR3 length: 12 residues. The germline CDR1 and CDR2 sequences are GTSNPN and SVGIG (reference sequence). The CDR3 coding sequence is TGTGCCTGGGGTGACTCGGCAGATACGCAGTATTTT. It yields the protein CAWGDSADTQYF.

The chain carries TRBV5-4 and TRBJ2-5; D may be TRBD2 (6 bases). Germline CDR1 and CDR2: SGHNT and YYREEE (reference sequence). There are 17 residues in the CDR3. The ends were cut back, 3 bases at V and 4 bases at J, with 22 bases in the middle. The CDR3 reads CASSSRTGVGPRETQYF. The CDR3 nucleotides are TGTGCCAGCAGCTCCAGGACGGGGGTGGGGCCTAGAGAGACCCAGTACTTC.

The J gene is TRBJ2-1, the V gene TRBV5-6, with 13 bases that match TRBD2. The ends lost 4 bases at V and 6 bases at J; junction bases unmatched: 4. Germline CDR1 SGHDT, CDR2 YYEEEE. The CDR3 sequence is 15 residues long. The CDR3 loop is CASSPRTSGSNEQFF. In DNA form, the CDR3 reads TGTGCCAGCAGCCCCCGGACTAGCGGGAGCAATGAGCAGTTCTTC.

This clone was recorded only once. The rearrangement joins TRBV19 to TRBJ2-2; maybe TRBD2 (7 bases). CDR1 is LNHDA and CDR2 is SQIVND in the germline V gene (reference sequence). V lost 1 base to trimming and J lost 1 base, with 10 bases between them. The length of the CDR3 is 16 residues. The CDR3 is CASSIGAGQNTGELFF. The CDR3 nucleotides read TGTGCCAGTAGTATAGGAGCGGGACAGAACACCGGGGAGCTGTTTTTT.

The table lists this clone with a count of one. The chain couples TRBV12-1 to TRBJ2-1; TRBD2, the table's D call, was not compared with the DNA. TRBV12-1 constitutes a pseudogene. The CDR3 loop spans 18 amino acids. CDR3 in amino acids: CASSFLSSWREGLREQFF. The CDR3 nucleotides are TGTGCCAGCAGCTTTCTTAGTTCTTGGCGGGAGGGCCTTCGTGAGCAGTTCTTC.

The rearrangement uses TRBV7-2 and TRBJ1-1; 9 bases are shared with TRBD1. V was pared by 4 bases and J by 4 bases, with 1 base of the junction left unmatched. CDR3 length: 13 amino acids. The germline V gene encodes CDR1 SGHTA and CDR2 FQGNSA. The CDR3 protein is CASSWTGATEAFF. CDR3 sequence (DNA): TGTGCCAGCAGCTGGACAGGGGCCACTGAAGCTTTCTTT.

A note on this clone: This same CDR3 is encoded by further DNA sequences in the sample. The chain recombines TRBV7-9 with TRBJ2-7; a weak D match, TRBD1 (5 bases). In germline, CDR1 is SEHNR, CDR2 FQNEAQ (reference sequence). V lost 5 bases and J 4 bases, leaving 12 bases between the germline ends. The CDR3 loop spans 13 amino acids. CDR3 residues: CASSPRGSYEQYF. In DNA form, the CDR3 reads TGTGCCAGCAGCCCTAGGGGCTCGTACGAGCAGTACTTC.

This chain joins TRBV24-1 and TRBJ2-7; 11 bases are shared with TRBD2. The V and J ends lost 4 bases and 4 bases, in that order; junction bases with no gene match: 8. CDR1 is KGHDR and CDR2 is SFDVKD in the germline V gene. The CDR3 consists of 16 residues. CDR3 nucleotide sequence: TGTGCCACCAGTGAACGTGGGACTAGCGGCACGTACGAGCAGTACTTC. Translation gives CATSERGTSGTYEQYF.

The chain uses TRBV7-3 and TRBJ2-2; TRBD2 agrees at 7 bases. The trim removed 2 bases at V and 1 base at J, leaving 4 bases unmatched. Germline V lookup: CDR1 SGHTA, CDR2 FQGTGA. The CDR3 consists of 16 residues. The CDR3 DNA is TGTGCCAGCAGCTTATTGCCTAGCGGGAACACCGGGGAGCTGTTTTTT. Translation gives CASSLLPSGNTGELFF.

In its sample, this clone was seen a few times. This chain joins TRBV7-3 and TRBJ2-1, with a possible D match to TRBD2 (5 bases). CDR1 is SGHTA, CDR2 FQGTGA, per germline. Trimming took 5 bases from V and 3 from J, leaving 11 bases between them. The CDR3 is 14 amino acids. The DNA of the CDR3 is TGTGCCAGCAGCCCGTCCCGGGACTACAATGAGCAGTTCTTC. It is translated as CASSPSRDYNEQFF.

The V call is TRBV5-1, the J call TRBJ2-1; D is perhaps TRBD1 (6 bases). The CDR3 spans 18 residues. V was trimmed by 3 bases and J by 0 bases, leaving 19 bases between them. The germline gives CDR1 SGHRS, CDR2 YFSETQ. The CDR3 here is CASSYQPGQPSSYNEQFF. CDR3 nucleotide sequence: TGCGCCAGCAGCTATCAGCCGGGACAACCTAGCTCCTACAATGAGCAGTTCTTC.

The V call is TRBV18, the J call TRBJ2-7, with TRBD1 identical over 10 bases. The junction had 6 bases not matched to a gene; V was cut back by 6 bases and J by 4 bases. Germline V gene sequence: CDR1 KGHSH, CDR2 LQKENI. The CDR3 sequence is 14 residues long. This CDR3 is CASSPDRGLYEQYF. Here the CDR3 DNA reads TGTGCCAGCTCCCCAGACAGGGGGCTATACGAGCAGTACTTC.

This sequence joins TRBV29-1 and TRBJ1-4; 7 nucleotides align to TRBD1. CDR1 SQVTM and CDR2 ANQGSEA come from the germline V gene. V lost 7 bases, J lost 10 bases, and 9 bases stayed unmatched. The CDR3 has 12 residues. DNA of the CDR3: TGCAGCGCCCAGGGGACAGCATTAAAACTGTTTTTT. This encodes CSAQGTALKLFF.

The V call is TRBV9, the J call TRBJ2-7; 7 bases are a match to TRBD2. The CDR3 loop spans 18 amino acids. The germline CDR1 and CDR2 sequences are SGDLS and YYNGEE. J was trimmed by 1 base and V by 0 bases; bases with no gene match: 13. The CDR3, as DNA: TGTGCCAGCAGCGTAGGGATTAGTGGGAGGGGTTTTTCCTACGAGCAGTACTTC. As protein: CASSVGISGRGFSYEQYF.

This clone was counted a single time. V and J are TRBV28 and TRBJ2-6, with D unclear. Germline V gene sequence: CDR1 MDHEN, CDR2 SYDVKM. V lost 5 bases, J lost 0 bases, and 8 bases lay in between. The CDR3 length is 15 residues. CDR3 residues: CASSPPGSGANVLTF. DNA of the CDR3: TGTGCCAGCAGTCCCCCAGGCTCTGGGGCCAACGTCCTGACTTTC.